This T cell receptor beta chain is from a study of CD8 T cells in ankylosing spondylitis. Whole-study findings and limits: Disease-associated clonotypes exhibited CD8+ identity and were relatively infrequent in peripheral blood. Reactive arthritis synovial fluid and blood previously showed some of these motif variants. Apparently characteristic of ankylosing spondylitis blood was a TCR beta motif (roughly eight highly homologous variants).

Many counts were recorded for this clonotype. Its antigen remains unidentified. As the method for making TCR beta libraries, quantitative 5'-RACE with molecular barcodes was used. A single record per CDR3 protein comes from TCRdb applying MiXCR to the 5' RACE reads. The table lists 500,000 or so distinct CDR3 sequences, over 4% of them singletons. The clonotype originates from a male donor with ankylosing spondylitis. The sample was blood, either unsorted or a sorted T cell fraction (not recorded which).

The CDR3 spells CASSLAGVPFF. CDR3 nucleotides: TGTGCCAGCAGCTTAGCGGGGGTACCGTTCTTC. The J gene is TRBJ2-1, the V gene TRBV11-2; TRBD2 is a possible D gene (6 bases). The CDR3 has 11 amino acids. V was trimmed by 1 base and J by 15 bases, leaving 10 bases between them. The germline V gene encodes CDR1 SGHAT and CDR2 FQNNGV.